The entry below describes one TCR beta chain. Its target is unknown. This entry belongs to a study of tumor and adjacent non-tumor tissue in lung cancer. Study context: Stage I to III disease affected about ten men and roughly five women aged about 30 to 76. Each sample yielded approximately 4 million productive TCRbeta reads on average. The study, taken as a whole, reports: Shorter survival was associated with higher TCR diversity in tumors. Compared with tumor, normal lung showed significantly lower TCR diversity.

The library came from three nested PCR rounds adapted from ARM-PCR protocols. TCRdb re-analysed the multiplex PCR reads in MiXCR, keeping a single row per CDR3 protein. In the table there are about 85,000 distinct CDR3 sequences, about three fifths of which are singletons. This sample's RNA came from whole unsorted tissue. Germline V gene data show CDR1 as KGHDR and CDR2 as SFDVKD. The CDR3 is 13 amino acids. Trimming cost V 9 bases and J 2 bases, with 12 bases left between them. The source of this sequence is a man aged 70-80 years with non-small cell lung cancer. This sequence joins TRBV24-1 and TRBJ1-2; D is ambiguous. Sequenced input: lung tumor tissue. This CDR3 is CATRGSGNYGYTF. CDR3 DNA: TGTGCCACCCGGGGATCCGGCAACTATGGCTACACCTTC.